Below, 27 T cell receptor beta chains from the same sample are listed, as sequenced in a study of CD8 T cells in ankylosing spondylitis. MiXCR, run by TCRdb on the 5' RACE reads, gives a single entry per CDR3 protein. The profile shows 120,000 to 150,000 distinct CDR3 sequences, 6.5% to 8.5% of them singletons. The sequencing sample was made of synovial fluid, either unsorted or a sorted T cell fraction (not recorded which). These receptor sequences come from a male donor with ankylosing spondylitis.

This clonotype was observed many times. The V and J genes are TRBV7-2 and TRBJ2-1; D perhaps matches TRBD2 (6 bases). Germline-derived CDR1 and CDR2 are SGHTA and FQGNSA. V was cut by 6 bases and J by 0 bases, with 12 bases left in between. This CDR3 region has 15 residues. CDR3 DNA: TGTGCCAGCAGTTGGTCTAGCGACTCCTACAATGAGCAGTTCTTC. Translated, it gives CASSWSSDSYNEQFF.

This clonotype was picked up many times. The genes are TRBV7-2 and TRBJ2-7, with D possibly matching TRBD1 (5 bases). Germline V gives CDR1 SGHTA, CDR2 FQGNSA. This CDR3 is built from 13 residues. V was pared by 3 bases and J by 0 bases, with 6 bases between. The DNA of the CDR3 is TGTGCCAGCAGCTTGGACACCTCCTACGAGCAGTACTTC. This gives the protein CASSLDTSYEQYF. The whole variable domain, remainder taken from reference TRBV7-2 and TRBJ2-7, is GAGVSQSPSNKVTEKGKDVELRCDPISGHTALYWYRQSLGQGLEFLIYFQGNSAPDKSGLPSDRFSAERTGGSVSTLTIQRTQQEDSAVYLCASSLDTSYEQYFGPGTRLTVT.

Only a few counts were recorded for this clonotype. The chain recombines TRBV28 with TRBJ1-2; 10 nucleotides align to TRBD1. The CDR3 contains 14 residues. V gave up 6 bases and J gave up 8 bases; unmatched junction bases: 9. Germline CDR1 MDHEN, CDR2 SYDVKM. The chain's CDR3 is CASRLRTGGIGYTF. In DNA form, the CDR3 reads TGTGCCAGCAGGCTAAGGACAGGGGGGATCGGCTACACCTTC.

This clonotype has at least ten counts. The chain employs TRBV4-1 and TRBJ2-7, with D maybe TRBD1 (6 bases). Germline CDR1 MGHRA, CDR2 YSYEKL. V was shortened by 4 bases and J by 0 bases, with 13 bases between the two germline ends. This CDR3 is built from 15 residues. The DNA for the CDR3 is TGCGCCAGCAGCCGAGGGACACTTGACTCCTACGAGCAGTACTTC. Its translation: CASSRGTLDSYEQYF.

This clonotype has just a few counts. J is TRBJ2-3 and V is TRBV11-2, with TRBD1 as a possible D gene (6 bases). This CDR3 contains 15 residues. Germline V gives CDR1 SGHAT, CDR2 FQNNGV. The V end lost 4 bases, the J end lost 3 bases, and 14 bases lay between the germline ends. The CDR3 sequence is CASSWGRAGTDTQYF. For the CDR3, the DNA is TGTGCCAGCAGCTGGGGGCGGGCAGGTACAGATACGCAGTATTTT.

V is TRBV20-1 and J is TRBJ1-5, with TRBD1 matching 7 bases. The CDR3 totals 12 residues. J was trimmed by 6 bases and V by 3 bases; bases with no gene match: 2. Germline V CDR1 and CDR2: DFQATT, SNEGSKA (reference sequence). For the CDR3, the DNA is TGCAGTGCTAGCGACAGGGTTCAGCCCCAGCATTTT. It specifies CSASDRVQPQHF.

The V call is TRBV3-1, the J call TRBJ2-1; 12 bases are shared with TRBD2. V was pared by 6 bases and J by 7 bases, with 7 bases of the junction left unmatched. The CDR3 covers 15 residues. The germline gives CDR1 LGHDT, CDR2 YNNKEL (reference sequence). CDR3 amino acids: CASSRGLAGRNEQFF. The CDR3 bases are TGTGCCAGCAGTCGAGGACTAGCGGGACGGAATGAGCAGTTCTTC.

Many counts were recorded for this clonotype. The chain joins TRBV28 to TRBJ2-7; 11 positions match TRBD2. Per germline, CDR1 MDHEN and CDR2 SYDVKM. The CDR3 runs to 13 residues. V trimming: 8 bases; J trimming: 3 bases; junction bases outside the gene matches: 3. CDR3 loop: CASLGLADYEQYF. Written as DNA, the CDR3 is TGTGCCAGCTTGGGACTAGCGGACTACGAGCAGTACTTC.

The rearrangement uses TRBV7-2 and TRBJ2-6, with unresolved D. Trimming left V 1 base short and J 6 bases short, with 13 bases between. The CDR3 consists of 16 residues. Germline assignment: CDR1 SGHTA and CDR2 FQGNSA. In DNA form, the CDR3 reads TGTGCCAGCAGCTTAGTATCGGGTTGGTTGGCCAACGTCCTGACTTTC. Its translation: CASSLVSGWLANVLTF.

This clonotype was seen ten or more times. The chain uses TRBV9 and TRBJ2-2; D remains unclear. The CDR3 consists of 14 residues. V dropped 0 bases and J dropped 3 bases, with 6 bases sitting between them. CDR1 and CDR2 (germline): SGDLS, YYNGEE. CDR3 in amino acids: CASSVERYTGELFF. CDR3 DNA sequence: TGTGCCAGCAGCGTAGAACGCTACACCGGGGAGCTGTTTTTT.

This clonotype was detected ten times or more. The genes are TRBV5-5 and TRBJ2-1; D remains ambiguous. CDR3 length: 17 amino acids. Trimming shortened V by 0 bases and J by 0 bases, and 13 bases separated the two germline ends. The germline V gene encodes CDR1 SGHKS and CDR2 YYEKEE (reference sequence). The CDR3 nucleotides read TGTGCCAGCAGCTTGGTGGGCGGTCCCCCCTCCTACAATGAGCAGTTCTTC. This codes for CASSLVGGPPSYNEQFF.

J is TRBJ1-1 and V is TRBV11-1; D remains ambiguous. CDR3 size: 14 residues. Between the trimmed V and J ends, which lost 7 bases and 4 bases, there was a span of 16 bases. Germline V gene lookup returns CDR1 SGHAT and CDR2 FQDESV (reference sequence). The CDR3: CASKEGRSGTEAFF. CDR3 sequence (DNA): TGTGCCAGCAAAGAAGGACGGTCGGGCACTGAAGCTTTCTTT. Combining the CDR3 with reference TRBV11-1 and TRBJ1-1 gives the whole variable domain EAEVAQSPRYKITEKSQAVAFWCDPISGHATLYWYRQILGQGPELLVQFQDESVVDDSQLPKDRFSAERLKGVDSTLKIQPAELGDSAMYLCASKEGRSGTEAFFGQGTRLTVV.

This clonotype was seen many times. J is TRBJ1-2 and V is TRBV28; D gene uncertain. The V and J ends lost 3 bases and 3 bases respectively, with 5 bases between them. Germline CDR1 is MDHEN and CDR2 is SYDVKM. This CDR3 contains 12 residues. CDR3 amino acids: CASSFRDYGYTF. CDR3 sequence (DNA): TGTGCCAGCAGTTTCCGGGACTATGGCTACACCTTC.

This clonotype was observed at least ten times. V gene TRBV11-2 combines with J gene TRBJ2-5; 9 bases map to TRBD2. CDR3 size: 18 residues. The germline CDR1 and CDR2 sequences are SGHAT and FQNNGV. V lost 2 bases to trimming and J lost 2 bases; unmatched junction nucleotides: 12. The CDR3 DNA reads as TGTGCCAGCAGCTTAAAATTCGGGGCGGGGGGGAAACAAGAGACCCAGTACTTC. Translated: CASSLKFGAGGKQETQYF.

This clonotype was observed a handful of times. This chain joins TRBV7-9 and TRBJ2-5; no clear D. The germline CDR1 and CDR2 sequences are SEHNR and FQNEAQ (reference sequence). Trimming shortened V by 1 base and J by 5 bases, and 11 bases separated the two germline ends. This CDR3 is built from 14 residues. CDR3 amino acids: CASSLGTYGETQYF. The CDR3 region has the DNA TGTGCCAGCAGCTTAGGGACGTATGGGGAGACCCAGTACTTC.

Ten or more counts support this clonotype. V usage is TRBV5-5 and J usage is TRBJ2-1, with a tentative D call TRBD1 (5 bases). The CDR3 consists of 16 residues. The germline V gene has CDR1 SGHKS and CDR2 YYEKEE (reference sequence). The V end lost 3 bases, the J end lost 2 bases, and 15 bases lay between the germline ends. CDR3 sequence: CASSWGGANAYNEQFF. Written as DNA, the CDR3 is TGTGCCAGCAGCTGGGGTGGGGCAAATGCCTACAATGAGCAGTTCTTC. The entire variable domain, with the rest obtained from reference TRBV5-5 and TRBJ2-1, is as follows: DAGVTQSPTHLIKTRGQQVTLRCSPISGHKSVSWYQQVLGQGPQFIFQYYEKEERGRGNFPDRFSARQFPNYSSELNVNALLLGDSALYLCASSWGGANAYNEQFFGPGTRLTVL.

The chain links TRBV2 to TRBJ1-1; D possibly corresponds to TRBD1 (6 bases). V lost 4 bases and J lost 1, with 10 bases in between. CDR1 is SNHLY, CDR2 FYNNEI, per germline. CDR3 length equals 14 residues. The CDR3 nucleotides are TGTGCCAGCAGTGGACAGGCCTCGAACACTGAAGCTTTCTTT. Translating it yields CASSGQASNTEAFF.

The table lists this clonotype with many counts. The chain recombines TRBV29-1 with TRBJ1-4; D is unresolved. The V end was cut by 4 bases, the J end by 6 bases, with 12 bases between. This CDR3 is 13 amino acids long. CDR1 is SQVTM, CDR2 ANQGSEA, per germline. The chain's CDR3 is CSVAAGLDEKLFF. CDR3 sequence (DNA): TGCAGCGTTGCCGCTGGACTAGATGAAAAACTGTTTTTT.

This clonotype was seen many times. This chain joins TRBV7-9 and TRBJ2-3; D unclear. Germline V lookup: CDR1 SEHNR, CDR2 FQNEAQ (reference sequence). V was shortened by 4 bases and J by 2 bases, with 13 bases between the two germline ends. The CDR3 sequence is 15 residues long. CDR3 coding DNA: TGTGCCAGCAGCTCTCGCGACGGAAACACAGATACGCAGTATTTT. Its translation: CASSSRDGNTDTQYF.

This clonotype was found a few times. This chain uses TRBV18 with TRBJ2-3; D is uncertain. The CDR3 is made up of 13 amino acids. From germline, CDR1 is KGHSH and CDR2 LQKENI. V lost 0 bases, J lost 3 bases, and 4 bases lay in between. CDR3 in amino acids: CASSPPQTDTQYF. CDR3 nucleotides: TGTGCCAGCTCACCACCCCAGACAGATACGCAGTATTTT.

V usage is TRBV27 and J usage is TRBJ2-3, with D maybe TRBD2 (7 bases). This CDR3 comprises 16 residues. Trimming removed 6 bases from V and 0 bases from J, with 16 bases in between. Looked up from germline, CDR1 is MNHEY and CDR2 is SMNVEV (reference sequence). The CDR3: CASRGGRRGSTDTQYF. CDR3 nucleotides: TGTGCCAGCAGGGGGGGGCGGCGGGGTAGCACAGATACGCAGTATTTT.

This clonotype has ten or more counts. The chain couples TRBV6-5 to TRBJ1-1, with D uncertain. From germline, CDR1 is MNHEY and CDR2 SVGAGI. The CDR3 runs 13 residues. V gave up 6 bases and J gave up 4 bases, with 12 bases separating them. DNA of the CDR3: TGTGCCAGCAGACTCGGCTTCGTCACTGAAGCTTTCTTT. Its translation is CASRLGFVTEAFF.

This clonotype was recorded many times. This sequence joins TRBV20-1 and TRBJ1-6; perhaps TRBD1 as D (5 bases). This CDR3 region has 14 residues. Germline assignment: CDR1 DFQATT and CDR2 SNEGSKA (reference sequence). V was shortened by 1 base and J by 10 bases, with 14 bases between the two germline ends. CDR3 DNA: TGCAGTGCTAGAGCCCCGGACATAAACTCACCCCTCCACTTT. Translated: CSARAPDINSPLHF.

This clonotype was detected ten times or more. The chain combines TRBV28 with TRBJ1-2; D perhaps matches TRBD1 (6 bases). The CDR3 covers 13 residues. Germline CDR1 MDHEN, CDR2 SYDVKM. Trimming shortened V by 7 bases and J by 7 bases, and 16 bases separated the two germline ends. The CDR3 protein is CASTTNRDSGYTF. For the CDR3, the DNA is TGTGCCAGCACCACTAACAGGGATAGTGGCTACACCTTC.

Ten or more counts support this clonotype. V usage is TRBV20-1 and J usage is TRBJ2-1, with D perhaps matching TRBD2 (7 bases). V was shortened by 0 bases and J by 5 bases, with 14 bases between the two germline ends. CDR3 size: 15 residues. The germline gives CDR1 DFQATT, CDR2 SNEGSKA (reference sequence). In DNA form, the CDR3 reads TGCAGTGCTAGAGAAGGGGGGGGTATACACAATGAGCAGTTCTTC. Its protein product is CSAREGGGIHNEQFF.

As DNA, the CDR3 is TGTGCCAGCAGCGTAGCGGGGGCAGAGTACTATGGCTACACCTTC. Its protein product is CASSVAGAEYYGYTF. The chain recombines TRBV9 with TRBJ1-2; D might be TRBD1 (6 bases). V was shortened by 0 bases and J by 3 bases, with 12 bases between the two germline ends. The length of the CDR3 is 15 residues. Germline V gives CDR1 SGDLS, CDR2 YYNGEE.

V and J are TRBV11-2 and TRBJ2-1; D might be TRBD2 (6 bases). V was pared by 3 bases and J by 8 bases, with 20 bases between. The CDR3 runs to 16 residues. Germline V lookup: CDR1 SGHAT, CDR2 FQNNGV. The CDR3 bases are TGTGCCAGCAGCTTCTCAAGGAGGGCCTCTACCCATGAGCAGTTCTTC. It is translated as CASSFSRRASTHEQFF.